This T cell receptor beta chain originates from a study of shared clonotypes between healthy human individuals (dated by TCRdb to about 2020). At the level of the whole study: The cohort included a few men and a couple of women between 18 and 49 years of age. For each donor, CD4 naive and CD4 memory were each run on three plates, CD8 naive on two plates, and CD8 memory on one plate. Blood TCR repertoires of roughly five healthy adults were deeply sequenced to estimate repertoire size and the extent of clonotype sharing between individuals. Libraries were prepared and TCR repertoires were sequenced by different laboratories using diverse techniques, in order to increase sequencing depth and limit assay-specific biases. Between about 0.9 and 9 billion PBMCs per donor were obtained by leukapheresis. What the work shows at the level of the full study, not this receptor alone: The genetic and exposure-history diversity represented was limited by the small number of donors. Pairwise subsampling indicated that sequencing depth was expected to affect the degree of clonotype sharing among donors. Rarefaction of sorted-subset datasets indicated incomplete sequencing despite the large sequencing depth. Across four donors, approximately 4.6% of naive CD4, approximately 4% of naive CD8, 2.3% of memory CD4, and approximately 0.4% of memory CD8 clonotypes were shared. Naive subsets generally had larger estimated clonotype richness than memory subsets did. Sampling was restricted to blood, and TCR repertoires in tissues likely differ from the TCR repertoires found in blood. Compared with non-shared clonotypes, clonotypes shared by all four sorted-subset donors had higher generation probabilities.

TCR CDR3 regions were amplified from genomic DNA by multiplex PCR using the deep immunoSEQ assay. Extracted genomic DNA from each cell subset was spread evenly across all wells of several immunoSEQ 96-well plates, with each plate serving as a replicate. For sorted subsets, around 0.2 ug of genomic DNA, equivalent to around 30,000 T cell genomes, went into each replicate PCR. Purified libraries were measured with a Qubit 3.0 fluorometer, size-checked on a Bioanalyzer 2100, and measured again with the KAPA Library Quantification kit. Each immunoSEQ 96-well plate was sequenced on its own single-read 150-cycle Illumina NextSeq 550 flow cell. Turning to the authors' computational methods: Because the immunoSEQ output included only junctional sequences and no quality scores, the filtering could not be the same as the filtering used for full-length reads. Sequences were annotated with PyIR, a Python wrapper for IgBLAST v1.9, and V/J genes and CDR3 were assigned using IMGT germline references. Reads were filtered out if the reads had weak V/J assignments (E-value above 1e-6), no CDR3, stop codons, out-of-frame junctions, or ambiguous translated residues. V3J clonotypes were defined as sequences sharing an identical inferred V gene, J gene, and CDR3 amino acid sequence. The percentage overlap between two repertoires was calculated by dividing the number of shared unique clonotypes by the size of the smaller repertoire. Three approaches were used to assess repertoire richness: RTK rarefaction, the Chao1 estimator, and Recon v2.1 estimates of unobserved clonotypes. Generation probabilities were computed with OLGA for all TCRbeta clonotypes obtained by the gDNA method from four donors. Held by TCRdb, this immuneACCESS table contains in-frame sequences only and omits some clones. Under half of the omission traces to an unresolved V gene where checked; the cause of the rest is unknown. The DNA gave D and trimming, while V, J and clone size come from that table. This sample comprises 1.4 million or so clones, approximately 98.5% of them detected only once. The ten largest make up approximately 0.4% of the sample.

Healthy HIV-negative adults with no recently reported acute infections or vaccinations were included as donors. Every donor was a Caucasian adult residing in Nashville, Tennessee, USA. Magnetic negative selection was used to enrich CD4+ T cells, after which naive cells were positively selected on CD45RA and the negative fraction became the memory subset. After blood collection by leukapheresis, PBMCs were isolated using Ficoll-Histopaque density gradient centrifugation and then cryopreserved in the vapor phase of liquid nitrogen. Analytical flow cytometry was used to check the purity and quantity of each magnetically sorted T cell population. Genomic DNA was isolated from each sorted fraction and quantified by UV absorbance on a Nanodrop 2000c. A word on this clone: What antigen it recognizes has not been identified. No much larger clone is present one base from it, and per-base qualities are unavailable.

The receptor comes from a man younger than 45 in good health. The source material was naive CD4+ T cells sorted from blood. Per the publication, the cell subset or site label means: CD45RA+ positively selected.

The CDR3 corresponds to CASSRQGNTGELFF. The DNA sequence is given as TGTGCCAGCAGCAGACAGGGGAACACCGGGGAGCTGTTTTTT. The chain is made from TRBV27 and TRBJ2-2, with TRBD1 matching 7 junction bases. The CDR1 and CDR2 encoded by the germline V gene (reference sequence) are MNHEY and SMNVEV. From the cysteine through the phenylalanine, the CDR3 covers 14 amino acids. CDR3 DNA only is kept here, 42 bases in frame from base 1. Trimming removed 6 bases from V and 1 base from J; the gene matches leave 2 bases unexplained.